The present TCR beta chain was sequenced within a study of blood T cell repertoires in COVID-19. Repertoires were generated with immunoSEQ multiplex PCR, while TCRdb's copy carries only in-frame clones and drops some. The sample holds about 320,000 clones, about nine tenths seen once. CDR1 and CDR2 from the germline V gene are LGHDT and YNNKEL (reference sequence). Trimming cost V 5 bases and J 4 bases, with 13 bases left between them. This CDR3 region has 14 residues. Sequenced: PBMCs or T cells enriched from blood (not recorded which). The V gene is TRBV3-1 (or the pseudogene TRBV3-2), the J gene TRBJ2-3, with D perhaps TRBD2 (6 bases). The receptor comes from a man in his fifties or sixties who had recovered from COVID-19. The CDR3 DNA reads as TGTGCCAGCAGCATCGGGGGTAGTCCAGATACGCAGTATTTT. This gives the protein CASSIGGSPDTQYF.